The present T cell receptor beta chain was sequenced within a study of response to subunit inactivated influenza vaccine. General observations from the study: Authors suggested few new T cells are recruited by each seasonal influenza vaccination.

This clonotype was counted at least ten times. Its target is not known. TCRdb re-called the RT-PCR reads with MiXCR, one entry per CDR3 protein. The table records more than 150,000 distinct CDR3 sequences, 7.5% to 10% of them present only once. Germline lookup yields CDR1 MDHEN and CDR2 SYDVKM. The V end lost 5 bases, the J end lost 5 bases, and 6 bases lay between the germline ends. This CDR3 spans 11 amino acids. The source was non-naive T cells sorted from PBMCs, collected on the day of vaccination. This TCR was sampled from a man aged 45-65 years who received an inactivated influenza vaccine. The chain is built from TRBV28 and TRBJ2-5, with D hard to call. In nucleotides, the CDR3 is TGTGCCAGCAGTATCTGGGAGACCCAGTACTTC. It encodes CASSIWETQYF. Looking up the rest from reference TRBV28 and TRBJ2-5 gives the full variable domain: DVKVTQSSRYLVKRTGEKVFLECVQDMDHENMFWYRQDPGLGLRLIYFSYDVKMKEKGDIPEGYSVSREKKERFSLILESASTNQTSMYLCASSIWETQYFGPGTRLLVL.